The entry below gives a single TCR beta chain sequence along with its context. As yet, its antigen is unknown. Clones were read by immunoSEQ multiplex PCR, and TCRdb kept only the in-frame ones, dropping some. The sample consists of around 25,000 clones, approximately 83% of them appearing once. The CDR3 runs 13 residues. Per the germline V gene, CDR1 is SGHRS and CDR2 is YFSETQ. The V end was cut by 2 bases, the J end by 5 bases, with 9 bases between. The data are from a study of graft-versus-host responses after intestinal transplantation. Overall study findings and caveats: Early declines in HvG clones that occurred post-transplant were associated with peak circulating GvH clone levels.

The material was PBMCs, obtained approximately 450 days after intestinal transplant. This sequence joins TRBV5-1 and TRBJ2-3; tentatively, D is TRBD2 (6 bases). This receptor was obtained from a human patient who received an intestinal transplant, so some T cells may come from the graft donor. The CDR3 DNA reads TGCGCCAGCAGCTTCGCGGGGATAGATACGCAGTATTTT. Residues: CASSFAGIDTQYF.